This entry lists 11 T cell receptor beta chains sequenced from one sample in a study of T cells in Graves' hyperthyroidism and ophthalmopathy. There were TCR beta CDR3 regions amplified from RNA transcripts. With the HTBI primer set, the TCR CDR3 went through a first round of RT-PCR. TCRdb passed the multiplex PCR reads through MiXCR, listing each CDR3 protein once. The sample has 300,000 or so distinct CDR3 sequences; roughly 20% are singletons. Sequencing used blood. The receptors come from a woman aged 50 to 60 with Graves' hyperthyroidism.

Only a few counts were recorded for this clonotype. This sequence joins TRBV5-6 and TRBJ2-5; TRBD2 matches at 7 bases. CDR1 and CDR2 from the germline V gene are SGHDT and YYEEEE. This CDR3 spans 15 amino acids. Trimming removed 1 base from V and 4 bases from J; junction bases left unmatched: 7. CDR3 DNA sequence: TGTGCCAGCAGCTTGACCCTGACTAGCCGAGAGACCCAGTACTTC. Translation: CASSLTLTSRETQYF.

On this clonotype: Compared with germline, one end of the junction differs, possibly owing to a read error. DNA of the CDR3: TGCGCCAGCAGCTTGCGTGACTGGGGCACAGATACGCAGTATTTC. It translates to CASSLRDWGTDTQYF. This rearrangement joins TRBV5-1 to TRBJ2-3; possibly TRBD1 for D (5 bases). There are 15 residues in the CDR3. The germline CDR1 and CDR2 sequences are SGHRS and YFSETQ.

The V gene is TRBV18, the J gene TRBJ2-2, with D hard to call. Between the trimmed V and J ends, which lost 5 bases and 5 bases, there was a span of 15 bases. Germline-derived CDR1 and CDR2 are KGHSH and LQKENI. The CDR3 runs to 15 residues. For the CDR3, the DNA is TGTGCCAGCTCATCCGTGACCCCTCGGACCGGGGAGCTGTTTTTT. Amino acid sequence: CASSSVTPRTGELFF.

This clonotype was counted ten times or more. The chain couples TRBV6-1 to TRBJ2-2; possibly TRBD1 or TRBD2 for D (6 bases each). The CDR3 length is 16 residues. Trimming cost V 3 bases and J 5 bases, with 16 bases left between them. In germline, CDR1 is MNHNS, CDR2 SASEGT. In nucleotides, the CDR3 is TGTGCCAGCAGTGACCCCAGAGGGGGGCGGACCGGGGAGCTGTTTTTT. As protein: CASSDPRGGRTGELFF.

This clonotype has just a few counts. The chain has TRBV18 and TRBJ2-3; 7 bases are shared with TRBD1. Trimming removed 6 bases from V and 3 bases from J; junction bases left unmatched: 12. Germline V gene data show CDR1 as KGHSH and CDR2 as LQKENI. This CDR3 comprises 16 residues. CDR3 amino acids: CASSVRQGSLTDTQYF. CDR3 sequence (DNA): TGTGCCAGCTCCGTCCGACAGGGCTCTCTTACAGATACGCAGTATTTT.

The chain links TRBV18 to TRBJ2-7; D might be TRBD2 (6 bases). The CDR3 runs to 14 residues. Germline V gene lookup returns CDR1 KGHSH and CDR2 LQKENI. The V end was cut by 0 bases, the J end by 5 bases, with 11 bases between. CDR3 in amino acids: CASSPPGRPNEQYV. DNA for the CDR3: TGTGCCAGCTCACCACCGGGGAGGCCTAACGAGCAGTACGTC.

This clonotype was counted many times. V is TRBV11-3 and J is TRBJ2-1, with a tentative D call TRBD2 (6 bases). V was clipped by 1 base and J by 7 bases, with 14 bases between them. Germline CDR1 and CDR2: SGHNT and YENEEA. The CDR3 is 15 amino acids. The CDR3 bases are TGTGCCAGCAGCTTAGGTTCTTTTGCGGGGAATGAGCAGTTCTTC. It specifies CASSLGSFAGNEQFF.

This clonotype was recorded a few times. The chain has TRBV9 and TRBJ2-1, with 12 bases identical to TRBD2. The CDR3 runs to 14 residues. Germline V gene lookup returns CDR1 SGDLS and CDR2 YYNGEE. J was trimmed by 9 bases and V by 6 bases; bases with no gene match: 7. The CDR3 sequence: CASNVLAGGGEQFF. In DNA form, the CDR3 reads TGTGCCAGCAATGTGCTAGCGGGAGGGGGTGAGCAGTTCTTC.

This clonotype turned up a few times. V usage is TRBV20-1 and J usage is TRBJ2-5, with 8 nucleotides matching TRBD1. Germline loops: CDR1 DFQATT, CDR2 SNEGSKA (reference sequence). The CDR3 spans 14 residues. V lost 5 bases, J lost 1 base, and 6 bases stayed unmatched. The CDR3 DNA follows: TGCAGTGCTCGACAGGGGAAAGGCCAAGAGACCCAGTACTTC. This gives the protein CSARQGKGQETQYF.

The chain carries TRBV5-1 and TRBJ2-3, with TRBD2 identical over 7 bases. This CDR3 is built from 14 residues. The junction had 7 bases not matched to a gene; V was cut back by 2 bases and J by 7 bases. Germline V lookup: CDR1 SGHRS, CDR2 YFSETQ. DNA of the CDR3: TGCGCCAGCAGCTTAGCGGGAACTCTCTATACGCAGTATTTT. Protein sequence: CASSLAGTLYTQYF.

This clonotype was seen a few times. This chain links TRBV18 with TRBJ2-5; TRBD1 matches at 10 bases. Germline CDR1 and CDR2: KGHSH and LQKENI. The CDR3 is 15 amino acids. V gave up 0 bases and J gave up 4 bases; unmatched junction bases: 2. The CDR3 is CASSPPRDRGETQYF. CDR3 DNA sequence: TGTGCCAGCTCACCACCCCGGGACAGGGGAGAGACCCAGTACTTC.